This T cell receptor (beta chain) was identified during a study of blood T cell repertoires in COVID-19. Study-wide background: Samples representing acute and convalescent COVID-19 were sourced from the United States, Italy and Spain. Sources were T cells, B-cell-depleted T cells, or PBMCs; the material itself was cDNA or gDNA.

The ends were cut back, 4 bases at V and 4 bases at J, with 11 bases in the middle. The CDR3 sequence is 15 residues long. Germline-derived CDR1 and CDR2 are MNHEY and SVGAGI. In the original analysis: It was from reference gene primer amplification that nucleated cell counts were estimated. Libraries were prepared by immunoSEQ multiplex PCR; TCRdb keeps only in-frame clonotypes and omits some of them. V and J calls and clone size follow that table, whereas D and trimming were derived from the DNA. The data show around 700,000 clones, about 90% seen once. The rearrangement links TRBV6-5 to TRBJ1-6; no clear D gene. This receptor was obtained from a woman between 18 and 30 years old with acute or convalescent COVID-19. The sample was peripheral blood. The CDR3 region is CASSLAPLYNSPLHF. The DNA of the CDR3 is TGTGCCAGCAGTTTGGCCCCGTTGTATAATTCACCCCTCCACTTT.